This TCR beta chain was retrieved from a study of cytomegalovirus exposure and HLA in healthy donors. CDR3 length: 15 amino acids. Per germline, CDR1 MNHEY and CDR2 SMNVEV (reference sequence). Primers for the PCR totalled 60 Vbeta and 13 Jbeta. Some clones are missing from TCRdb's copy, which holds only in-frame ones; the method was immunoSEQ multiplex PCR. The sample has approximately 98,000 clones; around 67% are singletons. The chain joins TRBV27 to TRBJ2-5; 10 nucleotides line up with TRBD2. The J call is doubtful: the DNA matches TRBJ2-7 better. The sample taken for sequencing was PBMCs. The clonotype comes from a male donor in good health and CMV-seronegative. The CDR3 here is CASSSPSGSSYEQYF. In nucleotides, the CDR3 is TGTGCCAGCAGTTCCCCTAGCGGGAGCTCCTACGAGCAGTACTTC.